These T cell receptor beta chains were read from a single sample in a study of blood T cell repertoires in COVID-19. Using immunoSEQ multiplex PCR, the repertoire was profiled, and TCRdb retains in-frame clones only, with some absent. The sample records some 300,000 clones, around 92% being singletons. Specimen: PBMCs or T cells enriched from blood (not recorded which). The receptors were gathered from a woman aged 45-65 years who had been exposed to COVID-19. Both conserved end residues are part of each CDR3. D genes are given only for firm matches. Expanded clones get a size class; other rows say once, few or many, or leave the size out.

clone size: NA
V gene: TRBV18
D gene: NA
J gene: TRBJ1-2
CDR3 protein: CASSPGVLGGHKNYGYTF
CDR3 DNA: TGTGCCAGCTCACCGGGAGTTTTAGGAGGCCATAAAAACTATGGCTACACCTTC

clone size: NA
V gene: TRBV5-1
D gene: NA
J gene: TRBJ1-4
CDR3 protein: CASSPEYGVEKLFF
CDR3 DNA: TGCGCCAGCAGCCCCGAGTACGGGGTTGAAAAACTGTTTTTT

clone size: NA
V gene: TRBV5-1
D gene: TRBD1
J gene: TRBJ2-5
CDR3 protein: CASSLGGQGKETQYF
CDR3 DNA: TGCGCCAGCAGCTTGGGGGGACAGGGAAAAGAGACCCAGTACTTC

clone size: NA
V gene: TRBV9
D gene: NA
J gene: TRBJ1-2
CDR3 protein: CASSLEWASNYGYTF
CDR3 DNA: TGTGCCAGCTCGCTCGAGTGGGCCTCTAACTATGGCTACACCTTC

clone size: NA
V gene: TRBV2
D gene: NA
J gene: TRBJ1-2
CDR3 protein: CASSRETLGTLGGYTF
CDR3 DNA: TGTGCCAGCAGCCGCGAGACTTTGGGGACACTCGGCGGCTACACCTTC

clone size: NA
V gene: TRBV6-5
D gene: NA
J gene: TRBJ1-2
CDR3 protein: CASTRTGTNYGYTF
CDR3 DNA: TGTGCCAGCACTCGTACAGGAACTAACTATGGCTACACCTTC

clone size: NA
V gene: TRBV5-1
D gene: NA
J gene: TRBJ2-1
CDR3 protein: CASSLEVGFPFF
CDR3 DNA: TGCGCCAGCAGCTTGGAAGTCGGTTTTCCGTTCTTC

clone size: few
V gene: TRBV11-3
D gene: NA
J gene: TRBJ2-5
CDR3 protein: CASSKPGVQETQYF
CDR3 DNA: TGTGCCAGCAGCAAGCCGGGGGTTCAAGAGACCCAGTACTTC

clone size: NA
V gene: TRBV21-1
D gene: NA
J gene: TRBJ1-1
CDR3 protein: CASSSPPRERNTEAFF
CDR3 DNA: TGTGCCAGCAGCAGCCCACCGAGGGAGAGGAACACTGAAGCTTTCTTT

clone size: NA
V gene: TRBV13
D gene: TRBD2
J gene: TRBJ2-7
CDR3 protein: CASSLASGYEQYF
CDR3 DNA: TGTGCCAGCAGCTTAGCTAGCGGCTACGAGCAGTACTTC

clone size: NA
V gene: TRBV28
D gene: NA
J gene: TRBJ1-1
CDR3 protein: CASSFWGVGTEAFF
CDR3 DNA: TGTGCCAGCAGTTTCTGGGGCGTAGGCACTGAAGCTTTCTTT

clone size: NA
V gene: TRBV27
D gene: TRBD2
J gene: TRBJ2-7
CDR3 protein: CASSTQERGPYEQYF
CDR3 DNA: TGTGCCAGCAGTACCCAGGAGCGGGGGCCGTACGAGCAGTACTTC

clone size: NA
V gene: TRBV7-9
D gene: NA
J gene: TRBJ1-2
CDR3 protein: CASSSTTANYGYTF
CDR3 DNA: TGTGCCAGCAGCTCGACTACCGCTAACTATGGCTACACCTTC

clone size: NA
V gene: TRBV27
D gene: NA
J gene: TRBJ2-2
CDR3 protein: CASSLLRGGVTGELFF
CDR3 DNA: TGTGCCAGCAGTTTATTGAGGGGGGGCGTCACCGGGGAGCTGTTTTTT

clone size: NA
V gene: TRBV27
D gene: TRBD2
J gene: TRBJ2-5
CDR3 protein: CASSPGGAAETQYF
CDR3 DNA: TGTGCCAGCAGCCCGGGGGGGGCTGCAGAGACCCAGTACTTC

clone size: NA
V gene: TRBV28
D gene: NA
J gene: TRBJ1-2
CDR3 protein: CASSPLRQSGYTF
CDR3 DNA: TGTGCCAGCAGTCCCCTGAGACAGAGTGGCTACACCTTC

clone size: NA
V gene: TRBV9
D gene: NA
J gene: TRBJ2-7
CDR3 protein: CASSVGPVGGYEQYF
CDR3 DNA: TGTGCCAGCAGCGTAGGCCCGGTCGGTGGCTACGAGCAGTACTTC

clone size: NA
V gene: TRBV19
D gene: TRBD1
J gene: TRBJ1-2
CDR3 protein: CASSSSPGQGAFGYTF
CDR3 DNA: TGTGCCAGTAGTTCGAGTCCGGGACAGGGGGCCTTTGGCTACACCTTC

clone size: NA
V gene: TRBV7-9
D gene: TRBD2
J gene: TRBJ2-7
CDR3 protein: CASSSGTSGVDYEQYF
CDR3 DNA: TGTGCCAGCAGCTCCGGGACTAGCGGGGTTGACTACGAGCAGTACTTC

clone size: NA
V gene: TRBV6-5
D gene: NA
J gene: TRBJ1-2
CDR3 protein: CASSYGGVNYGYTF
CDR3 DNA: TGTGCCAGCAGTTACGGCGGGGTAAACTATGGCTACACCTTC

clone size: NA
V gene: TRBV19
D gene: NA
J gene: TRBJ1-2
CDR3 protein: CASSIQVTNYGYTF
CDR3 DNA: TGTGCCAGTAGTATTCAGGTTACTAACTATGGCTACACCTTC

clone size: NA
V gene: TRBV4-2
D gene: NA
J gene: TRBJ2-7
CDR3 protein: CASSQEVAAAYEQYF
CDR3 DNA: TGTGCCAGCAGCCAAGAAGTAGCGGCAGCCTACGAGCAGTACTTC

clone size: NA
V gene: TRBV2
D gene: NA
J gene: TRBJ1-3
CDR3 protein: CASRGQISGNTIYF
CDR3 DNA: TGTGCCAGCAGGGGACAAATCTCTGGAAACACCATATATTTT

clone size: NA
V gene: TRBV19
D gene: TRBD1
J gene: TRBJ2-1
CDR3 protein: CASRAGTGEFNEQFF
CDR3 DNA: TGTGCCAGTAGGGCCGGGACAGGAGAATTCAATGAGCAGTTCTTC

clone size: NA
V gene: TRBV27
D gene: TRBD1
J gene: TRBJ2-7
CDR3 protein: CASSLTDRDEQYF
CDR3 DNA: TGTGCCAGCAGTTTGACGGACAGGGACGAGCAGTACTTC

clone size: NA
V gene: TRBV19
D gene: TRBD1
J gene: TRBJ1-2
CDR3 protein: CASSIGTGAIRPYGYTF
CDR3 DNA: TGTGCCAGTAGTATAGGGACAGGGGCCATTCGACCCTATGGCTACACCTTC

clone size: NA
V gene: TRBV30
D gene: TRBD1
J gene: TRBJ1-5
CDR3 protein: CALRVRGTGAHQPQHF
CDR3 DNA: TGTGCCCTGAGGGTGAGAGGGACAGGGGCCCATCAGCCCCAGCATTTT

clone size: NA
V gene: TRBV7-6
D gene: NA
J gene: TRBJ1-5
CDR3 protein: CASSARGGQPQHF
CDR3 DNA: TGTGCCAGCAGTGCCAGGGGCGGTCAGCCCCAGCATTTT

clone size: NA
V gene: TRBV2
D gene: TRBD1
J gene: TRBJ2-5
CDR3 protein: CASSVQQGNVETQYF
CDR3 DNA: TGTGCCAGCAGTGTCCAACAGGGGAATGTGGAGACCCAGTACTTC

clone size: NA
V gene: TRBV7-9
D gene: TRBD1
J gene: TRBJ2-1
CDR3 protein: CASSQSGTGRYNEQFF
CDR3 DNA: TGTGCCAGCAGCCAGTCCGGGACAGGACGATACAATGAGCAGTTCTTC

clone size: NA
V gene: TRBV6-5
D gene: NA
J gene: TRBJ1-4
CDR3 protein: CASSYPQGRTNEKLFF
CDR3 DNA: TGTGCCAGCAGTTACCCCCAGGGTCGGACTAATGAAAAACTGTTTTTT

clone size: NA
V gene: TRBV7-2
D gene: NA
J gene: TRBJ2-7
CDR3 protein: CASSLWAGTEEQYF
CDR3 DNA: TGTGCCAGCAGCTTATGGGCGGGGACGGAGGAGCAGTACTTC

clone size: NA
V gene: TRBV18
D gene: NA
J gene: TRBJ2-1
CDR3 protein: CASSPGGNPEQFF
CDR3 DNA: TGTGCCAGCTCACCCGGAGGGAATCCGGAGCAGTTCTTC

clone size: NA
V gene: TRBV5-6
D gene: TRBD1
J gene: TRBJ1-2
CDR3 protein: CASSYRGGGYGYTF
CDR3 DNA: TGTGCCAGCAGCTACAGGGGGGGAGGCTATGGCTACACCTTC

clone size: once
V gene: TRBV14
D gene: NA
J gene: TRBJ2-2
CDR3 protein: CASIHTNTGELFF
CDR3 DNA: TGTGCCAGCATCCACACGAACACCGGGGAGCTGTTTTTT

clone size: NA
V gene: TRBV7-9
D gene: NA
J gene: TRBJ2-7
CDR3 protein: CASSPVSHEQYF
CDR3 DNA: TGTGCCAGCAGTCCAGTTAGCCACGAGCAGTACTTC

clone size: NA
V gene: TRBV30
D gene: TRBD1
J gene: TRBJ1-2
CDR3 protein: CAWTVQGARGYTF
CDR3 DNA: TGTGCCTGGACGGTCCAGGGGGCGCGTGGCTACACCTTC

clone size: once
V gene: TRBV10-1
D gene: NA
J gene: TRBJ2-5
CDR3 protein: CASSKKTARETQYF
CDR3 DNA: TGCGCCAGCAGCAAAAAGACAGCGAGGGAGACCCAGTACTTC

clone size: NA
V gene: TRBV20-1
D gene: TRBD1
J gene: TRBJ1-2
CDR3 protein: CSASRTGGEGGYTF
CDR3 DNA: TGCAGTGCTAGTAGGACAGGGGGAGAAGGTGGCTACACCTTC

clone size: NA
V gene: TRBV4-1
D gene: TRBD2
J gene: TRBJ2-3
CDR3 protein: CASSQGPATTLAGDLTDTQYF
CDR3 DNA: TGCGCCAGCAGCCAAGGCCCGGCCACCACACTAGCGGGAGACCTCACAGATACGCAGTATTTT

clone size: NA
V gene: TRBV6-1
D gene: NA
J gene: TRBJ1-6
CDR3 protein: CASSDEPGQVLF
CDR3 DNA: TGTGCCAGCAGTGACGAACCGGGACAAGTACTCTTT

clone size: NA
V gene: TRBV28
D gene: NA
J gene: TRBJ1-2
CDR3 protein: CATISSTNYGYTF
CDR3 DNA: TGTGCCACCATCTCCTCTACTAACTATGGCTACACCTTC

clone size: NA
V gene: TRBV24-1
D gene: NA
J gene: TRBJ2-5
CDR3 protein: CATSDPTSLETQYF
CDR3 DNA: TGTGCCACCAGTGACCCAACTAGCTTAGAGACCCAGTACTTC

clone size: NA
V gene: TRBV12-5
D gene: TRBD1
J gene: TRBJ1-1
CDR3 protein: CASGLGHRGAHEDTEAFF
CDR3 DNA: TGTGCTAGTGGTTTGGGCCACAGGGGGGCCCATGAGGACACTGAAGCTTTCTTT